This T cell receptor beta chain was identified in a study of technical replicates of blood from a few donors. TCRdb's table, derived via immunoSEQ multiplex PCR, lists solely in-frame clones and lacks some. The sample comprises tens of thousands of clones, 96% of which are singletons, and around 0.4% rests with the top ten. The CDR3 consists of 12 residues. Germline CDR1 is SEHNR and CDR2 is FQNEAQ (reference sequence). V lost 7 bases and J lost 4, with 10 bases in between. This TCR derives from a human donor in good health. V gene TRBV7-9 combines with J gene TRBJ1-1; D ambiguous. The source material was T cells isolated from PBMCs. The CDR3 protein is CASMVGGTEAFF. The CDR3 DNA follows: TGTGCCAGCATGGTGGGAGGCACTGAAGCTTTCTTT.